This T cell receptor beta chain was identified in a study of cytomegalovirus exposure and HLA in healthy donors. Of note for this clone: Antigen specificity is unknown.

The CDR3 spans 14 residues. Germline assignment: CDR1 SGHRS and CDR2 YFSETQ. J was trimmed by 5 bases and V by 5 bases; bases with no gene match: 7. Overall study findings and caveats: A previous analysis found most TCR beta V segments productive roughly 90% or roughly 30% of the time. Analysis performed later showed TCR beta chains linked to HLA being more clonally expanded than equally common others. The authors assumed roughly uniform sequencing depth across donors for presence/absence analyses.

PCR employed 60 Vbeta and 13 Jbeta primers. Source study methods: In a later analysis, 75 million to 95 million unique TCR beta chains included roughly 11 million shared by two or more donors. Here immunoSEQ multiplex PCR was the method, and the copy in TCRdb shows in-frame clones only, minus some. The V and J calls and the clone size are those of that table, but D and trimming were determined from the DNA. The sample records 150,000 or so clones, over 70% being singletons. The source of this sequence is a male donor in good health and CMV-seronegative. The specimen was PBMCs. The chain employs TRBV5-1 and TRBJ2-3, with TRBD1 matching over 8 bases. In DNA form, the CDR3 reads TGCGCCAGCAGGACCATAGGACAGGGAGATACGCAGTATTTT. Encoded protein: CASRTIGQGDTQYF.